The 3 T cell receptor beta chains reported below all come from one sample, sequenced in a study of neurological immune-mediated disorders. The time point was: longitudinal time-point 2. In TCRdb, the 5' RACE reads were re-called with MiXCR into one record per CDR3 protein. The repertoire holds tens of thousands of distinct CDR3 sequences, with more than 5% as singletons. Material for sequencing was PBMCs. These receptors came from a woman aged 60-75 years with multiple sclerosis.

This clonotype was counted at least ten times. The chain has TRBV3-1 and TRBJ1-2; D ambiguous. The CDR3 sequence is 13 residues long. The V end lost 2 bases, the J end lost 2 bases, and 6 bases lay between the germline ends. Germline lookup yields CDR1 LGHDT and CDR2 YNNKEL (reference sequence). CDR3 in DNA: TGTGCCAGCAGCCAAAACGGGAACTATGGCTACACCTTC. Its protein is CASSQNGNYGYTF.

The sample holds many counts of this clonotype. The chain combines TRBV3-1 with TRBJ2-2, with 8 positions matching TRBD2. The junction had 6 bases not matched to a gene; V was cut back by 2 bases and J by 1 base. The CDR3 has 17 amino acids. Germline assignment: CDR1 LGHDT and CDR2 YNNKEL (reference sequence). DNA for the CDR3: TGTGCCAGCAGCCAACCACTAGCGGTGATGAACACCGGGGAGCTGTTTTTT. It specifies CASSQPLAVMNTGELFF.

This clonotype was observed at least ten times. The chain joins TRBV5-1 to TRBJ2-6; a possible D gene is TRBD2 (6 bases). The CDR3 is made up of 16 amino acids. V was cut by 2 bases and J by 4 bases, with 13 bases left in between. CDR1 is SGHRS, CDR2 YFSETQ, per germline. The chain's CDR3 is CASSFLAGSGANVLTF. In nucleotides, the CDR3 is TGCGCCAGCAGCTTCCTCGCGGGGTCCGGGGCCAACGTCCTGACTTTC.